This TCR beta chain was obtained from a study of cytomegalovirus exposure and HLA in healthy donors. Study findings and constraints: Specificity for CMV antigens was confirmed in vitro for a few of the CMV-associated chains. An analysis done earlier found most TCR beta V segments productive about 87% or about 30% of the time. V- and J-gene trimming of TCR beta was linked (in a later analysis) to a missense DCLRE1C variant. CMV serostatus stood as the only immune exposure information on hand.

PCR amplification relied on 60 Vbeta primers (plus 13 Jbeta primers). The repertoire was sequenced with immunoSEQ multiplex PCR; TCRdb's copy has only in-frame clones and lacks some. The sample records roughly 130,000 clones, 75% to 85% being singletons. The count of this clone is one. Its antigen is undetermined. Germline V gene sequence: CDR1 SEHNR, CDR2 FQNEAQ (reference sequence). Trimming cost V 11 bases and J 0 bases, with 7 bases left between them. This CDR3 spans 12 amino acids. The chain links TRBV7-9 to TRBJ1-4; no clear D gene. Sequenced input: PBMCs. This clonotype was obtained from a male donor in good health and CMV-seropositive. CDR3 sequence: CAGQSTNEKLFF. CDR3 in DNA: TGTGCCGGCCAATCAACTAATGAAAAACTGTTTTTT.